This TCR beta chain came from a study of OX40 agonist ivuxolimab in advanced cancers. Turning to the overall study: The costimulatory receptor OX40 (CD134) was targeted by ivuxolimab, a fully human IgG2 agonistic monoclonal antibody. Peripheral TCRbeta sequencing aimed to test whether ivuxolimab altered TCR sequence diversity and caused clonal T-cell expansion. The monotherapy dose-escalation portion (N ≈ 55 patients) of the phase I ivuxolimab trial is reported in the paper. Three dose-escalation patients achieved partial responses, one with hepatocellular carcinoma and two with cutaneous melanoma. A male proportion of 75% to 85% and a mean age of about 60 years, ranging from roughly 20 to 80, were recorded for the dose-escalation cohort. Prior anti-PD-1, anti-PD-L1 or anti-CTLA-4 therapy was permitted, and checkpoint inhibitors had been received by 30% to 40% of dose-escalation patients. Intravenous ivuxolimab was administered to patients every 2 weeks at six dose levels: 0.01, 0.1, 0.3, 1.5, 3 and 10 mg/kg. Among the roughly 50 dose-escalation patients, 19 had hepatocellular carcinoma, around 15 melanoma, 9 renal cell carcinoma and 9 head and neck cancer.

Deletion took 0 bases off V and 5 bases off J, with a span of 11 bases between the germline ends. Via the germline V gene (reference sequence), CDR1 is LNHNV and CDR2 YYDKDF. Counted from cysteine to phenylalanine, this CDR3 has 15 amino acids. Only the CDR3 region is kept as DNA, spanning 45 bases read in frame from base 1. On this clone: Its antigen is not yet known. No base qualities exist here, and no much larger clone lies one base off it.

The full study reports these points: On average, CD8+ T cells showed more expanded clones than CD4+ T cells after ivuxolimab. In the 0.1-3.0 mg/kg groups, partial responders were among the patients with the lowest normalized peripheral clonal expansion, particularly in CD8+ T cells. Low levels of normalized T-cell clonal expansion were also seen in some patients who did not respond. The antigen specificity of the peripheral T cells that underwent clonal expansion was not determined. Clonal expansion of both CD4+ and CD8+ blood T cells was observed from baseline to week 6 at doses 0.1 to 3.0 mg/kg.

Genomic DNA was isolated from the sorted cells so that the TCRbeta CDR3 region could be sequenced. The immunoSEQ Assay was used for sequencing of TCRbeta CDR3 regions. TCRdb carries this immuneACCESS record with in-frame sequences only. Its versions omit some clonotypes, under half of them owing to an unresolved V gene in the studies checked, with the rest unexplained. The sample table shows under 20,000 clones, and 74% are seen once. Roughly a third of the sample comes from the top ten. Patients with autoimmune disease history or receiving systemic immunosuppression were excluded from the trial. In every dose cohort, peripheral blood was drawn for TCR sequencing at baseline, cycle 4 day 1, and cycle 7 day 1. The samples were drawn from a first-in-human, open-label, multicenter phase I dose-escalation trial of ivuxolimab. Adults with locally advanced or metastatic melanoma, renal cell carcinoma, hepatocellular carcinoma or head and neck squamous cell carcinoma were enrolled in the trial. CD4+ and CD8+ T cells were sorted separately from peripheral blood before TCR sequencing.

The V gene is TRBV15 and the J gene is TRBJ2-4; the D gene remains uncertain. Here the sequenced sample was CD4+ or CD8+ T cells sorted from blood, taken in a trial of the OX40 agonist ivuxolimab. The sequence came from an adult with an advanced solid tumor such as melanoma, head and neck, liver or kidney cancer. The CDR3 amino acid sequence is: CATSRERRGENIQYF. The DNA sequence is given as TGTGCCACCAGCAGAGAACGACGCGGTGAAAACATTCAGTACTTC.